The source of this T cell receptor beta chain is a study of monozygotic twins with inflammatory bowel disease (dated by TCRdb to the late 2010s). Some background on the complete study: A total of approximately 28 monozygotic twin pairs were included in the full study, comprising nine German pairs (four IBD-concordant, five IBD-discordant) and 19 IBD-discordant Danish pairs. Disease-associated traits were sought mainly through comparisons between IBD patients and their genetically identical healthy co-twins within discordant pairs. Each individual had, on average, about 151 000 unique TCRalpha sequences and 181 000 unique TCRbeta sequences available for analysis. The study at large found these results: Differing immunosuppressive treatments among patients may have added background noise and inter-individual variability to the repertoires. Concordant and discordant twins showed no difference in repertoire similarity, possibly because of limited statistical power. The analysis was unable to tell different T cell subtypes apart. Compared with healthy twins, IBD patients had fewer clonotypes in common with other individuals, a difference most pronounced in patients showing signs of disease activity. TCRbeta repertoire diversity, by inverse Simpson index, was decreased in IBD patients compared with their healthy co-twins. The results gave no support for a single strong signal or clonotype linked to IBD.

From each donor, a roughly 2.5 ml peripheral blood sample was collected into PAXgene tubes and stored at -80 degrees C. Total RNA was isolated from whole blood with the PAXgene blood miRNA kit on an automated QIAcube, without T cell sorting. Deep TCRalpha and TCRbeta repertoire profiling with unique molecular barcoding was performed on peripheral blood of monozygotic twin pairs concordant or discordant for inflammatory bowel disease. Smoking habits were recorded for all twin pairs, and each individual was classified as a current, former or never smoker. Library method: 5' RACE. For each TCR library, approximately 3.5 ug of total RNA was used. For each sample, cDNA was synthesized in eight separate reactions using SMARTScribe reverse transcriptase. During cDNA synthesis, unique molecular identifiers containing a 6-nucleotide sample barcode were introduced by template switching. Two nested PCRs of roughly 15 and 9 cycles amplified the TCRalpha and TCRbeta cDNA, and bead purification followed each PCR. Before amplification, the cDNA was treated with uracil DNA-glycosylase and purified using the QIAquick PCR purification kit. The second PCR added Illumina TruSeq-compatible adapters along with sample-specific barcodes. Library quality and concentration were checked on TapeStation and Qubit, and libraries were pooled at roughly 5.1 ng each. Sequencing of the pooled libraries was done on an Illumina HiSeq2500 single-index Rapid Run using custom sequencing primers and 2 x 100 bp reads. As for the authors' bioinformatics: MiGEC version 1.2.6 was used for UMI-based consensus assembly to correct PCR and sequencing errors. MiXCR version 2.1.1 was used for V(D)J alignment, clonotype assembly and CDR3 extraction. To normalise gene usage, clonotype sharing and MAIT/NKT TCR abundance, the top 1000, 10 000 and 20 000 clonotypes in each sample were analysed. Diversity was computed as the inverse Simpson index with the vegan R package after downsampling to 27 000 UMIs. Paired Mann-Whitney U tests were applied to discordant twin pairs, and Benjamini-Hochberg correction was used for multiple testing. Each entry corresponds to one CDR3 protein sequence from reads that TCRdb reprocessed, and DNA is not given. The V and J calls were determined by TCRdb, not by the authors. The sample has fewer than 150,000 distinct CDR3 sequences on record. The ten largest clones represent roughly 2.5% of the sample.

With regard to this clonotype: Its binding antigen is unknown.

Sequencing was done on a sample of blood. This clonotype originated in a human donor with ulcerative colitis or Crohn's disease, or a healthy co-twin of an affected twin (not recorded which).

The CDR3 sequence is CAISDQVGAGLKLFF. This chain is built from TRBV10-3 and TRBJ1-4; TCRdb outputs TRBD1, but without DNA this stays unchecked. Sequences ENHRY (CDR1) and SYGVKD (CDR2) are obtained from the germline V gene. Including cysteine and phenylalanine, the CDR3 has 15 amino acids. No coding sequence is recorded.